This T cell receptor (beta chain) was captured in a study of shared clonotypes between healthy human individuals. All participating donors were Caucasian adults from Nashville, Tennessee. On this clone itself: The antigen remains unidentified.

Researchers ran the assay at a deep level. Generated by immunoSEQ multiplex PCR, the TCRdb table keeps only in-frame clones and is missing some. The sample lists roughly 2.2 million clones; under 95% were seen once. Whole-study results and caveats: Deeper or shallower sequencing was expected to change how clonotypes are shared among donors. Sharing across a handful of donors was seen in 4% to 5.5% of naive CD4 clonotypes.

The CDR3 length is 15 residues. Germline V gene sequence: CDR1 SGHDN, CDR2 FVKESK. The V and J ends lost 0 bases and 6 bases respectively, with 13 bases between them. The genes are TRBV14 and TRBJ2-3; no clear D gene. The clonotype originates from a man between 18 and 35 years old in good health. Some clones in this sample may be carry-over from other donors' samples. Sequenced input: naive CD4+ T cells from PBMCs. Subset: CD45RA+ positively selected. CDR3 sequence: CASSQDSGFRDTQYF. The CDR3 DNA is TGTGCCAGCAGCCAAGATTCTGGTTTTCGGGATACGCAGTATTTT.